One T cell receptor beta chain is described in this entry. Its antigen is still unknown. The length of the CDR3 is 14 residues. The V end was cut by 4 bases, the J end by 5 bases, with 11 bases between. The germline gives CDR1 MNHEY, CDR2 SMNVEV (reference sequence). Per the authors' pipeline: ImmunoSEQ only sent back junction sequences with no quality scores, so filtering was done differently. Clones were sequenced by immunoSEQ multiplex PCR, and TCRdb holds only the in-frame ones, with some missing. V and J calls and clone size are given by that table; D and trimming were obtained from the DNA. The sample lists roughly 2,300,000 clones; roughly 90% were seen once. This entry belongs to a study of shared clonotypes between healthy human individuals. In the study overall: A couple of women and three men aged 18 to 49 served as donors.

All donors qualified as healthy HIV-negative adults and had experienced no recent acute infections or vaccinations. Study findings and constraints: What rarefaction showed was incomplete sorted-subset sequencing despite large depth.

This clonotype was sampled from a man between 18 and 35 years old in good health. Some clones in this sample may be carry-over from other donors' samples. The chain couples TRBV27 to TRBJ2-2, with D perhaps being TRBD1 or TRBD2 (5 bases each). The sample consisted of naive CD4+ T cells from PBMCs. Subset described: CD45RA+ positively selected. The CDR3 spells CASSWPGRTGELFF. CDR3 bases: TGTGCCAGCAGTTGGCCAGGGAGAACCGGGGAGCTGTTTTTT.